This TCR beta chain is drawn from a study of T cell responses to AZD1222 COVID-19 vaccine. Overall study context: Combined were second doses at about 4 or about 12 weeks. Study-wide results and caveats: The repertoires were collected only after the peak T cell response.

The V gene end was trimmed by 0 bases and the J gene end by 6 bases; junction bases not matched to a gene: 7. This CDR3 has 16 residues. Germline V gene data show CDR1 as SGHRS and CDR2 as YFSETQ. The table came from immunoSEQ multiplex PCR; TCRdb's copy has only in-frame clones and leaves some out. Of 140,000 or so clones detected, about 88% appear once; the ten largest clones hold about 4.8%. With regard to this clone: The target antigen is unknown.

V usage is TRBV5-1 and J usage is TRBJ2-7, with TRBD2 identical over 12 bases. The starting material was peripheral blood, obtained on day 0 of AZD1222 vaccination. The clonotype was recovered from an adult in good health. CDR3 coding DNA: TGCGCCAGCAGCTTGGCCTCTAGCGGGGGGGCTCCCGAGCAGTACTTC. Translation: CASSLASSGGAPEQYF.